The source of this T cell receptor beta chain is a study of cytomegalovirus exposure and HLA in healthy donors. PCR used 60 Vbeta primers and 13 Jbeta primers. Authors' processing steps: Roughly 80 million unique TCR beta chains, roughly 11 million shared, were counted in a later analysis. Clones were read by immunoSEQ multiplex PCR, and TCRdb kept only the in-frame ones, dropping some. The D gene and trimming were derived from the DNA, and the V and J assignments and clone size from that table. The sample consists of some 140,000 clones, roughly 72% of them appearing once. V lost 1 base to trimming and J lost 7 bases, with 4 bases between them. The CDR3 runs to 12 residues. CDR1 and CDR2 from the germline V gene are SGHNT and YENEEA.

The sequence derives from a man aged 30-40 years in good health and CMV-seronegative. The chain is built from TRBV11-3 and TRBJ2-2, with no clear D. The sample taken for sequencing was PBMCs. The DNA of the CDR3 is TGTGCCAGCAGCTTAGGAGTCGGGGAGCTGTTTTTT. Translation: CASSLGVGELFF.